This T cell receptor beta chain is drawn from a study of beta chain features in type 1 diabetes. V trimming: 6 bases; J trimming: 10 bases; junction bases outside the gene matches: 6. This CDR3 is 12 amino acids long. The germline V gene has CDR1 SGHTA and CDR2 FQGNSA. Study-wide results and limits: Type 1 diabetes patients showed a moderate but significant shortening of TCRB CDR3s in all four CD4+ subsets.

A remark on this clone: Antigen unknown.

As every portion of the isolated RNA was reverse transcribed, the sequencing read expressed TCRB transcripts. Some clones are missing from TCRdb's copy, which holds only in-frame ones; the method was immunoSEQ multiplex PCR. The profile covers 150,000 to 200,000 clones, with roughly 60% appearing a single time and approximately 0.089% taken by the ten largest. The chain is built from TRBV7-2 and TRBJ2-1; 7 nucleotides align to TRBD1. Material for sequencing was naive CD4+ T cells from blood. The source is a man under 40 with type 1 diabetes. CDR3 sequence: CASSRTGDEQFF. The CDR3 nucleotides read TGTGCCAGCAGTCGTACAGGGGACGAGCAGTTCTTC.